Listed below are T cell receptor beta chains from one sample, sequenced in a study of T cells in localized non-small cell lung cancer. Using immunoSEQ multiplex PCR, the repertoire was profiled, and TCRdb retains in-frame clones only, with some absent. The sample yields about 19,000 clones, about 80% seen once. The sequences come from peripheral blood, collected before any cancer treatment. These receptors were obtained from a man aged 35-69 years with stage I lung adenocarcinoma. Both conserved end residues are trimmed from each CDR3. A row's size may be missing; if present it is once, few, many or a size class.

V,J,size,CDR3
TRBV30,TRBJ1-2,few,AWSVDLGYGYT
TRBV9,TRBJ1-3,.,ASSVIPGGGNTIY
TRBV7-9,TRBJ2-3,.,ASSRIEEDTQY
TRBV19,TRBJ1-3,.,ASYGELRDTIY
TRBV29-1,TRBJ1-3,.,SVSRAYGNTIY
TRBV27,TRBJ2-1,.,ASAGIAGESYNEQF
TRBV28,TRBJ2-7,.,ASSSGQGAVYEQY
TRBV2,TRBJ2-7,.,ASSEAGEGY
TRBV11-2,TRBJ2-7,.,ASSSSTAYEQY
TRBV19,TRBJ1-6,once,ASSMWNSPLH
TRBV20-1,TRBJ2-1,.,SARLGNEQF
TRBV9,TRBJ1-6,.,ASSTWDSSSYNSPLH
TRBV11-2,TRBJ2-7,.,ASSLGTGEKEQY
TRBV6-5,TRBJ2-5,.,ASRSGRETQY
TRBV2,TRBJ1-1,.,ASNDRRMNTEAF
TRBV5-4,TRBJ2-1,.,ASSSGQNSYNEQF
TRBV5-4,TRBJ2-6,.,ASSLEAGVGANVLT
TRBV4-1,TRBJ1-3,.,ASSPGDRSGNTIY
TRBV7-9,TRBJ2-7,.,ASSARTSGRGEQY
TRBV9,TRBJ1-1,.,ASSVGGDHWRTEAF
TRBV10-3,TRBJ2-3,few,AISSNSGGTDTQY
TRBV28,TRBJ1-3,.,ASTVSRRLAGNTIY
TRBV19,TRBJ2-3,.,ASSIRTPGGTDTQY
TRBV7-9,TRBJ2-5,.,ASSHPLQETQY
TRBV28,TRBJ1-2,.,ASSQRTGRGYT
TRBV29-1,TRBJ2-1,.,SVESGQSSYNEQF
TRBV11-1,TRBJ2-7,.,ASSLGSGDSYEQY
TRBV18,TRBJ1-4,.,ASSPPGSGEKLF
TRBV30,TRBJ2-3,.,AWSVSQSTDTQY
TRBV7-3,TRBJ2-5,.,ASSPLGRGSGETQY
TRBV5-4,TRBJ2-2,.,ASSLISGRNTGELF
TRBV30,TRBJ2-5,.,AWSVRVAGGPGETQY
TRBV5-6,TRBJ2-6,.,ASSLLQSGANVLT
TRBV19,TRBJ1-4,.,ASSPLGQGWEKLF
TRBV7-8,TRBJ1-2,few,ASSLAQATYGYT
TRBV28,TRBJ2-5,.,ASSPRQVTSETQY
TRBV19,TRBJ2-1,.,ASSPGASSYNEQF
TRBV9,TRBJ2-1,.,ASSVDPGTNYNEQF
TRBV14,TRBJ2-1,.,ASSRIGGHEQF
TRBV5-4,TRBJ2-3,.,ASSLKHTSTDTQY
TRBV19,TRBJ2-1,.,ASTLSRSFSRNEQF
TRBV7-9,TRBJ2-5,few,ASSLETAQETQY
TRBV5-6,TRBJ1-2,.,ASSVAGYGYT
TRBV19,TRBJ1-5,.,ASTPDSSNQPQH
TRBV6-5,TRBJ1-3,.,ASSFRPRGTGNTIY